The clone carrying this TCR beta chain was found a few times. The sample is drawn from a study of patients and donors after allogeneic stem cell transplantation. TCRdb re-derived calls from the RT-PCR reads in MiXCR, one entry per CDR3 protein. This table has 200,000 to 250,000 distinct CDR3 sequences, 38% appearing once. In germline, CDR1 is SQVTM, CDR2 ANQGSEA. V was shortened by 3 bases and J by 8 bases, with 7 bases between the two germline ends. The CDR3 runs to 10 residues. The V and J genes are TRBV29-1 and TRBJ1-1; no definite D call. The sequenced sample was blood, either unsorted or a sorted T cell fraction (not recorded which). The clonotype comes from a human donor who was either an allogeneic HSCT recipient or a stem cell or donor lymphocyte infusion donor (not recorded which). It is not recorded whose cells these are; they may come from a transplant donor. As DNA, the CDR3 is TGCAGCGTTGACTTCGGAGAAGCTTTCTTT. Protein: CSVDFGEAFF.